The entry that follows covers one TCR beta chain sequence. Its antigen is not yet known. No base quality information exists; no much larger clone differs at one position. Participants in the prospective study were aged roughly 18 to 89 years, lived in some 24 United States geographic areas, and enrolled through a virtual design. In the prospective study, cohorts were assigned on the basis of participant-reported clinical history obtained from a screening survey and a study questionnaire. Exposed participants were defined as having been in contact with someone with a PCR-confirmed or clinician-diagnosed COVID-19 case within 2 weeks of study entry. In the prospective study, mobile phlebotomists collected whole blood, serum and a nasopharyngeal or oropharyngeal swab from each participant. Prospective study participants could optionally give additional blood draws and questionnaires over a roughly 2-month period. Before DNA extraction, blood samples from the prospective study were shipped at room temperature or frozen.

TCRbeta CDR3 regions were amplified from genomic DNA using the immunoSEQ Assay, a bias-controlled multiplex PCR. The authors' analysis ran thus. Within the assay, amplification of reference gene primers was used to estimate how many nucleated cells each sample contained. To quantify the absolute abundance of each unique TCRbeta CDR3 rearrangement, sequence reads were collapsed and filtered. For each sample, productive Simpson clonality was calculated by taking the square root of Simpson's diversity index across productive rearrangements. The immuneACCESS repertoire file appears here via TCRdb, limited to in-frame rearrangements. These files lack a portion of the clones; in checked studies, under half of the deficit traces to unresolved V genes, and the cause of the others is not known. V, J and clone size reflect that table, while D and trimming were determined from the DNA. The sample table holds 150,000 or so clones, of which around four fifths were seen once. The ten largest make up around 5% of the sample.

The record originates from a study of blood T cell repertoires in COVID-19 (dated by TCRdb to the early 2020s). Study-level background: Samples from collaborators originated in the United States, Italy and Spain and spanned both the acute and convalescent phases of COVID-19. The material from the prospective study consisted of cDNA or gDNA derived from T cells, B-cell-depleted T cells, or PBMCs. Deeply sampled blood TCRbeta repertoires from subjects exposed to, actively infected with, or recovered from COVID-19 were included in the dataset. The repertoires were released in a freely available public database meant as a resource for research on the immune response to SARS-CoV-2. The samples were drawn from the first 160 participants of the ongoing ImmuneRACE study and from 1,254 subjects provided by 6 global collaborators. A de-identified subject ID, COVID-19 status, age in years and sex were almost always included in the sample metadata. Where HLA class I and class II types were available, the types were taken from metadata supplied by the sample provider, not from assay-based typing. The research as a whole found: The quantity of clinical and demographic metadata differed by source and by participant and was supplied without curation.

Sequencing was performed on PBMCs or T cells enriched from blood (not recorded which). The sequence derives from a man aged 65 to 85 who had been exposed to COVID-19.

For the CDR3, the sequence is CASSIGTGLDTQYF. The DNA sequence is as follows: TGTGCCAGTAGTATAGGGACAGGGTTGGATACGCAGTATTTT. In this chain, TRBV19 is recombined with TRBJ2-3, and 8 junctional nucleotides match TRBD1. V lost 1 base and J lost 6 bases, and the count of bases not matched to a germline gene is 3. Including cysteine and phenylalanine, the CDR3 has 14 amino acids. Just the 42-base CDR3 DNA is kept, in frame starting at base 1. CDR1 and CDR2 are read off the germline V gene (reference sequence) as LNHDA and SQIVND.